This entry lists 20 T cell receptor beta chains sequenced from one sample in a study of blood T cell repertoires in COVID-19. Assay: immunoSEQ multiplex PCR; the TCRdb copy retains only in-frame clones and omits some. The table shows roughly 100,000 clones, with roughly 87% occurring only once. Sequencing input: peripheral blood. The source is a woman aged 80 or older in a cohort sampled during active COVID-19.

The chain couples TRBV3-1 (or the pseudogene TRBV3-2) to TRBJ2-2, with a possible D match to TRBD1 (6 bases). The CDR3 has 15 amino acids. V gave up 5 bases and J gave up 1 base, with 11 bases separating them. Germline-derived CDR1 and CDR2 are LGHDT and YNNKEL (reference sequence). This chain's CDR3 is CASSTGTLNTGELFF. The CDR3 DNA follows: TGTGCCAGCAGCACCGGGACACTGAACACCGGGGAGCTGTTTTTT.

The rearrangement links TRBV14 to TRBJ2-1; D call uncertain. V shed 3 bases and J shed 9 bases, with 12 bases lying between them. The CDR3 has 13 residues. Germline lookup yields CDR1 SGHDN and CDR2 FVKESK. CDR3: CASSQVNLGEQFF. CDR3 DNA sequence: TGTGCCAGCAGCCAGGTTAATCTCGGTGAGCAGTTCTTC.

This clone was observed a single time. The rearrangement links TRBV6-5 to TRBJ2-7, with 15 bases lining up with TRBD2. Germline V CDR1 and CDR2: MNHEY, SVGAGI. The CDR3 covers 15 residues. Trimming removed 6 bases from V and 8 bases from J; junction bases left unmatched: 8. CDR3 amino acids: CASSTPGLAGGKQYF. In DNA form, the CDR3 reads TGTGCCAGCAGCACCCCGGGACTAGCGGGAGGAAAGCAGTACTTC.

V gene TRBV19 combines with J gene TRBJ2-7; 11 nucleotides match TRBD1. Germline V gives CDR1 LNHDA, CDR2 SQIVND (reference sequence). The trim removed 5 bases at V and 4 bases at J, leaving 7 bases unmatched. The CDR3 covers 15 residues. CDR3: CASSPQRDRGYEQYF. In DNA, the CDR3 is TGTGCCAGTAGTCCTCAGCGGGACAGGGGGTACGAGCAGTACTTC.

This chain links TRBV6-6 with TRBJ2-1; 8 positions match TRBD2. The ends lost 8 bases at V and 3 bases at J; junction bases unmatched: 3. From germline, CDR1 is MNHNY and CDR2 SVGAGI (reference sequence). The CDR3 is 13 residues long. The DNA of the CDR3 is TGTGCCAGCGGAGCGGGGGTCTACAATGAGCAGTTCTTC. This codes for CASGAGVYNEQFF.

In nucleotides, the CDR3 is TGTGCCAGCAGCCCACAGGGGGCTCATACTAGGAGCTCCTACAATGAGCAGTTCTTC. Its translation: CASSPQGAHTRSSYNEQFF. The chain is built from TRBV11-3 and TRBJ2-1; 9 bases fit TRBD1. The CDR3 runs 19 residues. The junction had 14 bases not matched to a gene; V was cut back by 5 bases and J by 0 bases. CDR1 SGHNT and CDR2 YENEEA come from the germline V gene.

Regarding this clone: The germline gene is not matched at one end of the junction; a read error may be the cause. The V and J genes are TRBV7-7 and TRBJ2-3, with 7 bases fitting TRBD2. Germline-derived CDR1 and CDR2 are SSHAT and FNYEAQ (reference sequence). The CDR3 runs 15 residues. The CDR3 loop is CASSPASGKGDTQYF. CDR3 bases: TGTGCTAGCAGCCCCGCGAGCGGGAAGGGAGATACGCAGTATTTT. Full variable domain (missing parts from reference TRBV7-7 and TRBJ2-3): GAGVSQSPRYKVTKRGQDVTLRCDPISSHATLYWYQQALGQGPEFLTYFNYEAQPDKSGLPSDRFSAERPEGSISTLTIQRTEQRDSAMYRCASSPASGKGDTQYFGPGTRLTVL.

The chain combines TRBV10-3 with TRBJ2-3; TRBD2 aligns across 8 bases. CDR1 ENHRY and CDR2 SYGVKD come from the germline V gene. V dropped 6 bases and J dropped 6; count of bases not matched to a gene: 14. There are 16 residues in the CDR3. CDR3 bases: TGTGCCATCAGGAGTCGCAGCGGGGGCCCAAGGGATACGCAGTATTTT. As protein: CAIRSRSGGPRDTQYF.

This rearrangement joins TRBV28 to TRBJ2-2, with 7 bases identical to TRBD2. The junction had 5 bases not matched to a gene; V was cut back by 2 bases and J by 5 bases. The CDR3 length is 15 residues. Germline V lookup: CDR1 MDHEN, CDR2 SYDVKM. The CDR3 DNA is TGTGCCAGCAGTTTACCACTAGCGCAAACCGGGGAGCTGTTTTTT. This translates into CASSLPLAQTGELFF.

The V and J genes are TRBV24-1 and TRBJ2-6; D is ambiguous. V was clipped by 10 bases and J by 0 bases, with 12 bases between them. This CDR3 contains 15 residues. The germline V gene has CDR1 KGHDR and CDR2 SFDVKD. This CDR3 is CATMSGPSGANVLTF. In DNA, the CDR3 is TGTGCCACGATGTCGGGTCCCTCTGGGGCCAACGTCCTGACTTTC.

The chain links TRBV19 to TRBJ1-4, with 11 bases lining up with TRBD1. The CDR3 extends over 14 amino acids. The trim removed 5 bases at V and 12 bases at J, leaving 8 bases unmatched. CDR1 is LNHDA and CDR2 is SQIVND in the germline V gene (reference sequence). The CDR3 DNA is TGTGCCAGTAGTCTCCGGGACAGGGGGAAGGAACTGTTTTTT. Encoded protein: CASSLRDRGKELFF.

The rearrangement uses TRBV14 and TRBJ2-3, with D possibly being TRBD1 (6 bases). The germline CDR1 and CDR2 sequences are SGHDN and FVKESK. Deletions cut 2 bases from V and 0 bases from J, with 15 bases between. The CDR3 covers 17 residues. For the CDR3, the DNA is TGTGCCAGCAGCCAACGCCCACAGGGCTTTAGCACAGATACGCAGTATTTT. It specifies CASSQRPQGFSTDTQYF.

The chain employs TRBV6-1 and TRBJ1-5; 8 bases map to TRBD1. V shed 4 bases and J 2 bases; nucleotides not matched to a gene: 7. The CDR3 length is 16 residues. Germline V gene sequence: CDR1 MNHNS, CDR2 SASEGT. Here the CDR3 DNA reads TGTGCCAGCAGTGGGTCCCAGGGGGCAGGCAATCAGCCCCAGCATTTT. Translating gives CASSGSQGAGNQPQHF.

This sequence joins TRBV28 and TRBJ1-2; the match to TRBD1 covers 9 bases. This CDR3 spans 15 amino acids. V dropped 6 bases and J dropped 2; count of bases not matched to a gene: 7. Looked up from germline, CDR1 is MDHEN and CDR2 is SYDVKM. CDR3 amino acids: CASRSTGGQNYGYTF. The CDR3 DNA reads TGTGCCAGCAGGTCAACAGGGGGCCAGAACTATGGCTACACCTTC.

This rearrangement joins TRBV28 to TRBJ1-2; D ambiguous. This CDR3 region has 15 residues. The V end was cut by 4 bases, the J end by 2 bases, with 14 bases between. Germline V gene data show CDR1 as MDHEN and CDR2 as SYDVKM. This CDR3 reads CASSYRQTRNYGYTF. DNA for the CDR3: TGTGCCAGCAGTTATAGACAAACCCGCAACTATGGCTACACCTTC.

The gene calls are TRBV10-1 and TRBJ1-1; 7 bases fit TRBD1. After removal of 3 bases from V and 4 bases from J, the junction contained 5 bases not matched to a gene. Germline values: CDR1 WNHNN, CDR2 SYGVQD (reference sequence). CDR3 length equals 14 residues. The CDR3 spells CASSELTGITEAFF. Here the CDR3 DNA reads TGCGCCAGCAGTGAATTGACAGGGATCACTGAAGCTTTCTTT.

V gene TRBV6-5 combines with J gene TRBJ2-2; 10 bases line up with TRBD1. With V trimmed by 5 bases and J by 7 bases, 7 bases remained unmatched. Germline V gene data show CDR1 as MNHEY and CDR2 as SVGAGI. The CDR3 has 15 residues. CDR3 nucleotides: TGTGCCAGCAGTACGGGACAGGGGTGGGTCGGGGAGCTGTTTTTT. This sequence encodes CASSTGQGWVGELFF.

The chain couples TRBV19 to TRBJ1-5; the match to TRBD1 covers 7 bases. Germline V gives CDR1 LNHDA, CDR2 SQIVND (reference sequence). The CDR3 loop spans 14 amino acids. V was clipped by 7 bases and J by 2 bases; unmatched bases: 5. CDR3 DNA: TGTGCCAGTATGAGACAGGGAGGCAATCAGCCCCAGCATTTT. Its translation: CASMRQGGNQPQHF.

This chain connects TRBV27 to TRBJ2-1; 8 bases are shared with TRBD2. The CDR3 is 15 amino acids. Germline CDR1 and CDR2: MNHEY and SMNVEV (reference sequence). Germline trimming cut 5 bases from V and 2 bases from J; bases unmatched to any gene: 5. The CDR3 sequence is CASSGGTRPYNEQFF. The CDR3 region has the DNA TGTGCCAGCAGTGGCGGGACTAGGCCCTACAATGAGCAGTTCTTC.

This clone was counted only a few times. The rearrangement links TRBV19 to TRBJ1-4, with D uncertain. This CDR3 contains 16 residues. Per germline, CDR1 LNHDA and CDR2 SQIVND (reference sequence). Trimming pared 6 bases from V and 0 bases from J, leaving 14 bases between. CDR3: CASSTIGLATNEKLFF. As DNA, the CDR3 is TGTGCCAGTAGCACAATTGGACTTGCAACTAATGAAAAACTGTTTTTT.